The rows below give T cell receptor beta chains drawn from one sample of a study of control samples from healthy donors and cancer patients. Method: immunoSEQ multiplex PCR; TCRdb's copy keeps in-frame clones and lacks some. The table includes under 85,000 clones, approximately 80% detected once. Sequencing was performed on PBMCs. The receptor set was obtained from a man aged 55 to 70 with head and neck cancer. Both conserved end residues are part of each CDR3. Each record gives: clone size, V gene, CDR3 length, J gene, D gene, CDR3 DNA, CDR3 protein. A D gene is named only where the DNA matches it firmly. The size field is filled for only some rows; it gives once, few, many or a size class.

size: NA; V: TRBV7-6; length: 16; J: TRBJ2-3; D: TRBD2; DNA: TGTGCCAGCAGCTCGGGACTAGCGGGAATCACAGATACGCAGTATTTT; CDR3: CASSSGLAGITDTQYF
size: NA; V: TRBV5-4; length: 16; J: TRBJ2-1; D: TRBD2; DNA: TGTGCCAGCAGCTTGGGGGGGACTAGCGGGATAGGTGAGCAGTTCTTC; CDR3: CASSLGGTSGIGEQFF
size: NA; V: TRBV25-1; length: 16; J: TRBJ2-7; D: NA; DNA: TGTGCCAGCAGTGAGGGGCCCGGACCGAGGGTCTACGAGCAGTACTTC; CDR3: CASSEGPGPRVYEQYF
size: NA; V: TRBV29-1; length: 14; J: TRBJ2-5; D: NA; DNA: TGCAGCGTCCACGGGTCAGTGTACCAAGAGACCCAGTACTTC; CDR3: CSVHGSVYQETQYF
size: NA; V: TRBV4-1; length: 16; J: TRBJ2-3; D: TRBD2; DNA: TGCGCCAGCAGCCAATCCCAGCGGGAGATTGGAGATACGCAGTATTTT; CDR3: CASSQSQREIGDTQYF
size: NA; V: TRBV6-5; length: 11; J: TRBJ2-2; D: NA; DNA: TGTGCCAGCAACTCAGGGGGAGGGCTGTTTTTT; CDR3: CASNSGGGLFF
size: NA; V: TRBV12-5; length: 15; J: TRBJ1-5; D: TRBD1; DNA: TGTGCTAGTGGCCTACAGGGGAATAGCAATCAGCCCCAGCATTTT; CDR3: CASGLQGNSNQPQHF
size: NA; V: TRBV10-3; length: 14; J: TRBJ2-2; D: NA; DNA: TGTGCCATCAGCGTTAGGGACACCAGCGGGGAGCTGTTTTTT; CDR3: CAISVRDTSGELFF
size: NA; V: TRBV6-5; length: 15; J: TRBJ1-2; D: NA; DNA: TGTGCCAGCAGCCTTCTAACAGGGTCTGGACATGGCTACACCTTC; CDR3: CASSLLTGSGHGYTF
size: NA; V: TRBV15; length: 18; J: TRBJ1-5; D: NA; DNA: TGTGCCACCAGCAGGGACCGGGTCCTTTACGACTTCAATCAGCCCCAGCATTTT; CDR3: CATSRDRVLYDFNQPQHF
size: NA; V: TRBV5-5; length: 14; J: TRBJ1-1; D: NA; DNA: TGTGCCAGCAGCCTAAGGGACCCCCGGGCTGAAGCTTTCTTT; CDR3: CASSLRDPRAEAFF
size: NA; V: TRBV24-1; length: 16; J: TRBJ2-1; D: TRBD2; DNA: TGTGCCACCAGTCTTACTAACGGGAGGGCCTCTGATGAGCAGTTCTTC; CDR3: CATSLTNGRASDEQFF
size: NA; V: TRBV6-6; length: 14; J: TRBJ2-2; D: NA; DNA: TGTGCCAGCAGTCCCCCGCCGAACACCGGGGAGCTGTTTTTT; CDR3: CASSPPPNTGELFF
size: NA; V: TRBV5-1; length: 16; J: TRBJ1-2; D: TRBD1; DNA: TGCGCCAGCAGCTTGGCAGGGACAGGGGGCTGGAATGGCTACACCTTC; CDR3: CASSLAGTGGWNGYTF
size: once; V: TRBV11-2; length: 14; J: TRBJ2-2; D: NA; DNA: TGTGCCAGCAGCTTAGGGGCTAGTGCCGGGGAGCTGTTTTTT; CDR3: CASSLGASAGELFF
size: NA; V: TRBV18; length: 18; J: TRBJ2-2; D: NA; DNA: TGTGCCAGCTCACCACCTGGGCAGGGCGGTTTTTACACCGGGGAGCTGTTTTTT; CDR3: CASSPPGQGGFYTGELFF
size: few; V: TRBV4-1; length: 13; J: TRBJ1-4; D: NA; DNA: TGCGCCAGCAGCTTAACTGGAAATGAAAAACTGTTTTTT; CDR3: CASSLTGNEKLFF
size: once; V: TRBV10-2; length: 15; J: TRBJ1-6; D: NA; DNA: TGCGCCAGCACGAGTTCGCGGGGATCGGGTTCACCCCTCCACTTT; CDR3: CASTSSRGSGSPLHF
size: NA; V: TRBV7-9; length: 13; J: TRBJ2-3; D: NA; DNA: TGTGCCAGCGGGCCAGGTCAAACAGATACGCAGTATTTT; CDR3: CASGPGQTDTQYF
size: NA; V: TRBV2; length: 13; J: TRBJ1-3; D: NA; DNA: TGTGCCAGCAGTGAGCGGGAGGGAAACACCATATATTTT; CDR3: CASSEREGNTIYF
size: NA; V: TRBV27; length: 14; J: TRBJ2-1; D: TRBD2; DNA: TGTGCCAGCAGGGGACTAGGCGTTGGCAATGAGCAGTTCTTC; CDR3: CASRGLGVGNEQFF
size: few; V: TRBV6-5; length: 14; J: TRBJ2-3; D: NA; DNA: TGTGCCAGCAGTTGGGGACCGGGGTACGATACGCAGTATTTT; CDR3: CASSWGPGYDTQYF
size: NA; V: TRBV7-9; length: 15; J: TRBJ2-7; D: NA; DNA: TGTGCCAGCAGCTTAGGGCGGGGGCTCCGCTACGAGCAGTACTTC; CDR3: CASSLGRGLRYEQYF
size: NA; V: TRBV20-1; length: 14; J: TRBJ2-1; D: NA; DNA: TGCAGTGCTCGTGGACTGAGCTCCTACAATGAGCAGTTCTTC; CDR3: CSARGLSSYNEQFF
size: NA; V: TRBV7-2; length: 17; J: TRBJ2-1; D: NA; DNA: TGTGCCAGCAGCTTTGTTTGGGGGAGCGGTTCCTACAATGAGCAGTTCTTC; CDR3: CASSFVWGSGSYNEQFF
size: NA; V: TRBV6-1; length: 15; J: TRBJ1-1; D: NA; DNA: TGTGCCAGCAGTGAAGTGGGGCGGGGTAACACTGAAGCTTTCTTT; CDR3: CASSEVGRGNTEAFF
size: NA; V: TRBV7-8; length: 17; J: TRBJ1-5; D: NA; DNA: TGTGCCAGCAGCACGAGGACATTCCCACCTAGCAATCAGCCCCAGCATTTT; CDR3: CASSTRTFPPSNQPQHF
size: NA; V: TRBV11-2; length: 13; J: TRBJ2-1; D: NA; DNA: TGTGCCAGCAGCTTAGATGAGGAGGTCCCCCCCTTCTTC; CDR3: CASSLDEEVPPFF
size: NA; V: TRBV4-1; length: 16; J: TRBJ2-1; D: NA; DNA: TGCGCCAGCAGCCAGTTTACCGGGACGAATCGAGGTGAGCAGTTCTTC; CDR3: CASSQFTGTNRGEQFF
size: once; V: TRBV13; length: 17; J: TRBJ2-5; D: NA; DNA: TGTGCCAGCAGCTTAGGCCCAGGTATGGGGGGCAAAGAGACCCAGTACTTC; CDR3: CASSLGPGMGGKETQYF
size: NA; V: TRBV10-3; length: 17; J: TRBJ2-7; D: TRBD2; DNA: TGTGCCATCAGTGAACCCGGACTAGCGGGAGGGGTCCACGAGCAGTACTTC; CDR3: CAISEPGLAGGVHEQYF
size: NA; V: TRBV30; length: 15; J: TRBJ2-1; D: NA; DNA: TGTGCCTGGAGCTCCCAACCCGGCGTTTACAATGAGCAGTTCTTC; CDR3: CAWSSQPGVYNEQFF
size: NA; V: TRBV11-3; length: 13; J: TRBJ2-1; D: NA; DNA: TGTGCCAGCAGCTCTACTGGATACAATGAGCAGTTCTTC; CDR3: CASSSTGYNEQFF
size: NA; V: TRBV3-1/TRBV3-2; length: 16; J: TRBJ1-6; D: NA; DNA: TGTGCCAGCAGCTACTCCGCGCCAGGGGCTAATTCACCCCTCCACTTT; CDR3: CASSYSAPGANSPLHF
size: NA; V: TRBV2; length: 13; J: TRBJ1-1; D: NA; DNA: TGTGCCAGCAGCCCAGCGGGGGCCACTGAAGCTTTCTTT; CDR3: CASSPAGATEAFF
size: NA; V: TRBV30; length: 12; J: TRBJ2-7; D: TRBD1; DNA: TGTGCCTGCAGCGGACAGGGGATCGAGCAGTACTTC; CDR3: CACSGQGIEQYF
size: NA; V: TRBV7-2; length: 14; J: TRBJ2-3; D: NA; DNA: TGTGCCAGCAGCGTACAGATTAGCACAGATACGCAGTATTTT; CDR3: CASSVQISTDTQYF
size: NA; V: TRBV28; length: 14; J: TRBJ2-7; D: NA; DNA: TGTGCCAGCAGCCAAGGGACGGGATCCTACGAGCAGTACTTC; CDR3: CASSQGTGSYEQYF
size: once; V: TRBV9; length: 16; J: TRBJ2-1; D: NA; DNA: TGTGCCAGCAGCGTAGGGGTGACTATTGGTTTCGATGAGCAGTTCTTC; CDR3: CASSVGVTIGFDEQFF
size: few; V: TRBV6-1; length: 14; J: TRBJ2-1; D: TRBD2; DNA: TGTGCCAGCAGTCAAGCTAGCGGTCGCAATGAGCAGTTCTTC; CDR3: CASSQASGRNEQFF
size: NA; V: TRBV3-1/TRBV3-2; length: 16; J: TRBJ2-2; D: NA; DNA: TGTGCCAGCAGCCATCGAAGGACAGTTTACACCGGGGAGCTGTTTTTT; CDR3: CASSHRRTVYTGELFF
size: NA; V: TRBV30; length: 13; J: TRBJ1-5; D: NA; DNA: TGTGCCTGGGAAGGGGGGAGCAATCAGCCCCAGCATTTT; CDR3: CAWEGGSNQPQHF
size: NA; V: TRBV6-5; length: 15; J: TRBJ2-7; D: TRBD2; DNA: TGTGCCAGCAGGGAGGGGAGGGCCAACAGGTACGAGCAGTACTTC; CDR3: CASREGRANRYEQYF
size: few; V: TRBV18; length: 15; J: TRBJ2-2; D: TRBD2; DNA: TGTGCCAGCTCACCTGGCGGGAGGGACACCGGGGAGCTGTTTTTT; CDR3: CASSPGGRDTGELFF
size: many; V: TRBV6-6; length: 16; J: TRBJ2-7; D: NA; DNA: TGTGCCAGCAGTTACGAGACTAGCGACAGGGGCTACGAGCAGTACTTC; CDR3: CASSYETSDRGYEQYF
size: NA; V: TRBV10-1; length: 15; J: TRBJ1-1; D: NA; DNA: TGCGCCAGCAGTGAGCGAACAGGGCAGGGCACTGAAGCTTTCTTT; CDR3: CASSERTGQGTEAFF
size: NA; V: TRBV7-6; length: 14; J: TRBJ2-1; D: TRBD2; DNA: TGTGCCAGCAGCTTAGGAGCGGGACCCGATGAGCAGTTCTTC; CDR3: CASSLGAGPDEQFF
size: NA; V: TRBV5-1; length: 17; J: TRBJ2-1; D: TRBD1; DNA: TGCGCCAGCGGACCCATGTGGACAGGGGGCGCGGCGCATGAGCAGTTCTTC; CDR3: CASGPMWTGGAAHEQFF
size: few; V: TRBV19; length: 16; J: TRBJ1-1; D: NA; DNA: TGTGCCAGTAAGGGCGCGGGATGGAAGCGGAGCACTGAAGCTTTCTTT; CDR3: CASKGAGWKRSTEAFF
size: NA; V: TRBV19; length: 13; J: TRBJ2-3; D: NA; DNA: TGTGCCAGTAGTATCAAAGACAGGGATACGCAGTATTTT; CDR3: CASSIKDRDTQYF
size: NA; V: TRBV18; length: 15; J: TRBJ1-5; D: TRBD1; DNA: TGTGCCAGCTCACCCGGGACAGGGTTTAATCAGCCCCAGCATTTT; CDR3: CASSPGTGFNQPQHF
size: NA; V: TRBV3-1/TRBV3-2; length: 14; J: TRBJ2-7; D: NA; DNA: TGTGCCACTTCCTGGGGACTGACTCGTGGCGTGCAGTACTTC; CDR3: CATSWGLTRGVQYF
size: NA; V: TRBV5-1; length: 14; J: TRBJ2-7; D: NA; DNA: TGCGCCAGCAGCGAGACGGTGAGCTCCTACGAGCAGTACTTC; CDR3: CASSETVSSYEQYF
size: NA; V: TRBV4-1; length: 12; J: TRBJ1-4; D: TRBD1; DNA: TGCGCCAGCAGCCAAGACAGGGGGCTGATCCTGTTT; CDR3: CASSQDRGLILF
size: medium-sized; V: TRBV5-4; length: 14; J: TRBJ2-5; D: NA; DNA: TGTGCCAGCAGCTCAGGCGGCTCATGGGAGACCCAGTACTTC; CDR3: CASSSGGSWETQYF
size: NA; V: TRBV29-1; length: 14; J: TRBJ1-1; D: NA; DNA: TGCAGCGTTGTGCGCGCGGGTTGGGAGACTGAAGCTTTCTTT; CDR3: CSVVRAGWETEAFF
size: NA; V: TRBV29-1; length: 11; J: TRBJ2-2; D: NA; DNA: TGCAGCGCCCCCGGCGCCGGGGAGCTGTTTTTT; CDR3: CSAPGAGELFF
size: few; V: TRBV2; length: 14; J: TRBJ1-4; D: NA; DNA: TGTGCCAGCAGCGCTCGCAGGGGCAGCGAAAAACTGTTTTTT; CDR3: CASSARRGSEKLFF
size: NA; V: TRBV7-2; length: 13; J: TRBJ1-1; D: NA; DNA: TGTGCCAGCAGCCGGCAAGGGGACACTGAAGCTTTCTTT; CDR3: CASSRQGDTEAFF
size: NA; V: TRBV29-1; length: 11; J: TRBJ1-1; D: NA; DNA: TGCAGCGTTGTAGACGGCAGGGAAGCTTTCTTT; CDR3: CSVVDGREAFF